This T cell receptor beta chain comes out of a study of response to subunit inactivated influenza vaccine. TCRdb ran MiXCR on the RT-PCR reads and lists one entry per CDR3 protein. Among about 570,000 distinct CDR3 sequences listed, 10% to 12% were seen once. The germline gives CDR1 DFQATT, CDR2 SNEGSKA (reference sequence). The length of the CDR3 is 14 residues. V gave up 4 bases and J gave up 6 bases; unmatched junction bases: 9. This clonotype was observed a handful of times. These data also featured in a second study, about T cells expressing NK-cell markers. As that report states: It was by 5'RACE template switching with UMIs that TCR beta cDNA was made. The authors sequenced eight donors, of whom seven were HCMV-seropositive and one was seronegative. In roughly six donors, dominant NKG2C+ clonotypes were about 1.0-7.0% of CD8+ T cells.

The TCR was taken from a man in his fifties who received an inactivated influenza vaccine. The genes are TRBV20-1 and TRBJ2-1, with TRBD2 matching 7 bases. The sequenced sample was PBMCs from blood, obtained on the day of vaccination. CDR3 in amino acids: CSATFGGRGNEQFF. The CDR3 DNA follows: TGCAGTGCTACCTTTGGGGGGAGGGGCAATGAGCAGTTCTTC.